These T cell receptor beta chains were read from a single sample in a study of a mutant IDH1 vaccine in newly diagnosed glioma. For these receptors, no antigen is known. Some clones are missing from TCRdb's copy, which holds only in-frame ones; the method was immunoSEQ multiplex PCR. The table lists more than 25,000 clones, about three quarters of them singletons. The starting material was PBMCs, obtained from a glioma patient whose treatment included an IDH1 peptide vaccine. These receptors were collected from a man in his forties with glioma. Both conserved end residues are part of each CDR3. The D gene is left open where the match is weak. Clone size is not always given. Where it is, it says once, few, many or a class for expanded clones.

j_call,clone_size,v_call,d_call,cdr3_nt,cdr3_aa
TRBJ1-4,-,TRBV5-1,TRBD1,TGCGCCAGCAGCCTAGGACAGGGGGCATCTAATGAAAAACTGTTTTTT,CASSLGQGASNEKLFF
TRBJ1-2,-,TRBV6-5,-,TGTGCCAGCAGTTACACGGCTGACCTTAACTATGGCTACACCTTC,CASSYTADLNYGYTF
TRBJ2-1,medium-sized,TRBV5-6,TRBD2,TGTGCCAGCAGCTTACGACTAGCAATCAATGAGCAGTTCTTC,CASSLRLAINEQFF
TRBJ2-5,-,TRBV11-2,-,TGTGCCAGCAGCCGTGTTTTGGGGGAGACCCAGTACTTC,CASSRVLGETQYF
TRBJ1-6,-,TRBV19,TRBD1,TGTGCCAGTCGGGGACAGGTGACTAATTCACCCCTCCACTTT,CASRGQVTNSPLHF
TRBJ1-4,once,TRBV5-5,TRBD1,TGTGCCAGCAGCTTGGCCGGGACAGCAACTAATGAAAAACTGTTTTTT,CASSLAGTATNEKLFF
TRBJ2-5,-,TRBV6-5,-,TGTGCCAGCAGTTACTTGACGGGAGCGACCCAGTACTTC,CASSYLTGATQYF
TRBJ1-1,once,TRBV11-2,-,TGTGCCAGCAGCTTGTTCGGGACGGATATAAGGATGAACACTGAAGCTTTCTTT,CASSLFGTDIRMNTEAFF
TRBJ1-3,-,TRBV18,-,TGTGCCAGCTCACCAATAAGTCAGGGCCCAGGAAACACCATATATTTT,CASSPISQGPGNTIYF
TRBJ2-3,-,TRBV5-6,-,TGTGCCAGCAGCTTGGAGCAAACCAGAAGCACAGATACGCAGTATTTT,CASSLEQTRSTDTQYF
TRBJ2-1,-,TRBV30,TRBD2,TGTGCCTGGAGCGGGACTAGCGGAGAGGGTGAGCAGTTCTTC,CAWSGTSGEGEQFF
TRBJ2-7,-,TRBV13,TRBD2,TGCGCCGGCAGCCCTGGGACTAGCGGGGGGACTAGGGAGCAGTACTTC,CAGSPGTSGGTREQYF
TRBJ2-1,-,TRBV27,-,TGTGCCAGCAGTCACGGGGGACAGCAGAATGAGCAGTTCTTC,CASSHGGQQNEQFF
TRBJ2-1,-,TRBV2,-,TGTGCCAGCCGCGGACTACAGCCCCCTGAGCAGTTCTTC,CASRGLQPPEQFF
TRBJ2-7,-,TRBV7-6,TRBD2,TGTGCCAGCAGCTTAGGAGCGGGAGGCGACGAGCAGTACTTC,CASSLGAGGDEQYF
TRBJ2-5,-,TRBV10-3,-,TGTGCCATCAGTGGTGGGTTAGGGCGATCCCAAGAGACCCAGTACTTC,CAISGGLGRSQETQYF
TRBJ1-1,-,TRBV18,-,TGTGCCAGCTCACCTGCGGACGGGATGAACACTGAAGCTTTCTTT,CASSPADGMNTEAFF
TRBJ1-1,-,TRBV4-1,-,TGCGCCAGCAGCCTCTTGGGCTCCGGGAACACTGAAGCTTTCTTT,CASSLLGSGNTEAFF
TRBJ2-5,-,TRBV6-5,-,TGTGCCAGCAGAGAATTAGGGAAAGAGACCCAGTACTTC,CASRELGKETQYF
TRBJ2-3,-,TRBV14,-,TGTGCCAGCAGCCCCTTCACAGATACGCAGTATTTT,CASSPFTDTQYF
TRBJ2-3,-,TRBV6-1,-,TGTGCCAGCAGTGAAGTCCCGGCAGATACGCAGTATTTT,CASSEVPADTQYF
TRBJ2-2,-,TRBV11-3,-,TGTGCCAGCAGCTTTACGGGAGCTGGCACCGGGGAGCTGTTTTTT,CASSFTGAGTGELFF